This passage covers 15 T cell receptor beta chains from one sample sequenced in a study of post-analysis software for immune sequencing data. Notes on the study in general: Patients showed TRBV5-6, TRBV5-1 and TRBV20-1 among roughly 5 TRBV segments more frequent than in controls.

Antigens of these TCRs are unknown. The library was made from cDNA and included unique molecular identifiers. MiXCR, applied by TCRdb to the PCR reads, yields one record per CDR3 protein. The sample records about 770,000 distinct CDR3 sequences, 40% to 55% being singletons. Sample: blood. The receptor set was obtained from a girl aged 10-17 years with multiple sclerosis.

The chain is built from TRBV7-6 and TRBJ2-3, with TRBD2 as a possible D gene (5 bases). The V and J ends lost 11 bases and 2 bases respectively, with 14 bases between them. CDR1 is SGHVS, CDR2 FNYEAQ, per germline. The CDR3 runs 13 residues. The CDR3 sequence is CAAAGRDTDTQYF. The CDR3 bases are TGTGCCGCGGCGGGTAGGGACACAGATACGCAGTATTTT.

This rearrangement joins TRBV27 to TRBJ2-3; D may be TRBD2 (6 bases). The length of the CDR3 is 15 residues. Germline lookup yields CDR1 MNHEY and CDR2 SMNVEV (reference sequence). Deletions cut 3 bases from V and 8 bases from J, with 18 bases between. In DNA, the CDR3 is TGTGCCAGCAGTTTTTACGGGAGAGATGGGGTTACGCAGTATTTT. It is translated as CASSFYGRDGVTQYF.

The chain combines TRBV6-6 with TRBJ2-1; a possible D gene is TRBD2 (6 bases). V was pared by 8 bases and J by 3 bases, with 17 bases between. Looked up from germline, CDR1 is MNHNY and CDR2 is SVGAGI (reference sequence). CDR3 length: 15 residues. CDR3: CASVMGGVLYNEQFF. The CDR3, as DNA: TGTGCCAGCGTTATGGGGGGTGTTCTCTACAATGAGCAGTTCTTC.

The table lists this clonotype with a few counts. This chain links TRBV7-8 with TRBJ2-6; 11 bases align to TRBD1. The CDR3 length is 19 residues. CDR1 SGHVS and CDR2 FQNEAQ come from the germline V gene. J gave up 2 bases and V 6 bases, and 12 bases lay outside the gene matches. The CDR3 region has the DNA TGTGCCAGCAGGCGTCAGGGACAGGGGGGTCAAACTGGGGCCAACGTCCTGACTTTC. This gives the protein CASRRQGQGGQTGANVLTF.

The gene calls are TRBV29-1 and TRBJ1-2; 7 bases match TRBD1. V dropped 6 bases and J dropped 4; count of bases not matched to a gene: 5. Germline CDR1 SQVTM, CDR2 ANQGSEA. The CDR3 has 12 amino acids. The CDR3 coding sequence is TGCAGCGTGAGACAGGGAAGCTATGGCTACACCTTC. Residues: CSVRQGSYGYTF.

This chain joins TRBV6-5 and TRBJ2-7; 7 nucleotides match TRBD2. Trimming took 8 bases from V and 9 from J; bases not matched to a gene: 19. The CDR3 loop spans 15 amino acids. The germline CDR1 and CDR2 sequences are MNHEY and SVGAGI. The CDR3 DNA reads TGTGCCAGCGGCTCCCCGGGACTACCCCTAATTTTGCAGTACTTC. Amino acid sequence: CASGSPGLPLILQYF.

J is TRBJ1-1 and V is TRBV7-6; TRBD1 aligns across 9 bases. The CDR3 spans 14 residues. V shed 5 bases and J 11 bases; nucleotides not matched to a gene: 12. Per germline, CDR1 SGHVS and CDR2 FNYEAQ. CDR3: CASSSPRDRVRAFF. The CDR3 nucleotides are TGTGCCAGCAGCAGCCCCCGGGACAGGGTTCGGGCTTTCTTT.

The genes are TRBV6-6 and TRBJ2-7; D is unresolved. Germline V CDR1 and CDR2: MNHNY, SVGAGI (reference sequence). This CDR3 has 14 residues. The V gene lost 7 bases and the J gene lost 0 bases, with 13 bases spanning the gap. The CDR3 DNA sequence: TGTGCCAGCACCACGGGTGAGAGCTCCTACGAGCAGTACTTC. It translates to CASTTGESSYEQYF.

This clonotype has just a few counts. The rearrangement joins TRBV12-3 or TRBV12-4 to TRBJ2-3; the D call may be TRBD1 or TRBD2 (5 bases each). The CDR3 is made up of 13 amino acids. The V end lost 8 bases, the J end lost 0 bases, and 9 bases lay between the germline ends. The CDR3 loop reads CASGGPSTDTQYF. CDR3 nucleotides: TGTGCCAGCGGGGGACCTAGCACAGATACGCAGTATTTT.

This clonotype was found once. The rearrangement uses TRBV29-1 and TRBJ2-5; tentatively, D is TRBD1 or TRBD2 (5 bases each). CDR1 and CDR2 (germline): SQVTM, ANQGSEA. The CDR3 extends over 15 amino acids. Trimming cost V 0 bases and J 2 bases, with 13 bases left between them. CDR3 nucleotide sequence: TGCAGCGTTGAAGATTGGGGACGGTTACAAGAGACCCAGTACTTC. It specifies CSVEDWGRLQETQYF.

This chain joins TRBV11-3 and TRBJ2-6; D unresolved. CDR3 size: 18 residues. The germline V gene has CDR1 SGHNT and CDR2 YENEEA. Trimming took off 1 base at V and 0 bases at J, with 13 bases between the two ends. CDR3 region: CASSLAPYAFSGANVLTF. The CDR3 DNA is TGTGCCAGCAGCTTAGCCCCGTACGCCTTCTCTGGGGCCAACGTCCTGACTTTC.

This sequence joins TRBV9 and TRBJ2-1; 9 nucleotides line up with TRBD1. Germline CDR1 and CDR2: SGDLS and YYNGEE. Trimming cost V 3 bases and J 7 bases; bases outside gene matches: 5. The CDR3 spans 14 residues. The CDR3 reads CASSGGTGFNEQFF. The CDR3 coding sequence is TGTGCCAGCAGCGGGGGGACAGGGTTTAATGAGCAGTTCTTC.

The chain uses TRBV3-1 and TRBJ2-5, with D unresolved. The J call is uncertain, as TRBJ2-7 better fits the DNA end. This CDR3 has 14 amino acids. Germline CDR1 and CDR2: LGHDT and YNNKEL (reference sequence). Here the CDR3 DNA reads TGTGCCAGCAGCCAAGGTTCTACGGTTTACGAGCAGTACTTC. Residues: CASSQGSTVYEQYF.

CDR3 region: CATAGLSYEQYF. In DNA form, the CDR3 reads TGTGCCACGGCAGGACTCTCCTACGAGCAGTACTTC. The V and J genes are TRBV15 and TRBJ2-7; D perhaps matches TRBD2 (5 bases). The CDR3 consists of 12 residues. The V gene lost 9 bases and the J gene lost 0 bases, with 9 bases spanning the gap. CDR1 and CDR2 (germline): LNHNV, YYDKDF (reference sequence).

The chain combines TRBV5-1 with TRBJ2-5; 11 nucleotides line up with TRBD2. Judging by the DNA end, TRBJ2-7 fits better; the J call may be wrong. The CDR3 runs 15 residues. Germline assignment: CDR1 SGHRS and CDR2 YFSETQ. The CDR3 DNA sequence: TGCGCCAGCAGCTCGGGACTAGCGGAACGCTACGAGCAGTACTTC. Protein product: CASSSGLAERYEQYF.